Each of the 3 T cell receptor beta chains below was sequenced from the same sample in a study of a mutant IDH1 vaccine in newly diagnosed glioma. Indicated time point: week 23, last vaccination. Vaccinated patients received 300 ug of mutant IDH1 20-mer peptide per dose, with topical imiquimod. Antigen specificity for these receptors is unknown. The protocol was immunoSEQ multiplex PCR, while the TCRdb copy is restricted to in-frame clones and leaves out a portion. The sample has around 29,000 clones; around 80% are singletons. The sample was PBMCs, taken from a glioma patient whose treatment included an IDH1 peptide vaccine. These receptors were obtained from a woman younger than 30 with glioma.

The CDR3: CASSLNPIQETQYF. CDR3 DNA sequence: TGTGCCAGCAGCTTAAATCCCATCCAAGAGACCCAGTACTTC. This chain joins TRBV7-9 and TRBJ2-5; D remains ambiguous. CDR3 size: 14 residues. Germline loops: CDR1 SEHNR, CDR2 FQNEAQ (reference sequence). The V gene lost 2 bases and the J gene lost 1 base, with 8 bases spanning the gap.

The CDR3 coding sequence is TGTGCCAGAAGCTGGGAGCGTATGAGAGGGAGCACAGATACGCAGTATTTT. This translates into CARSWERMRGSTDTQYF. This chain connects TRBV5-3 to TRBJ2-3; D is possibly TRBD2 (5 bases). Being an ORF, TRBV5-3 has a function that is uncertain. The CDR3 contains 17 residues. Trimming removed 3 bases at V and 0 bases at J, with 17 bases between.

This clone turned up a few times. The CDR3, as DNA: TGTGCCAGCAGCCCATGGACAGGGAACACTGAAGCTTTCTTT. This codes for CASSPWTGNTEAFF. The V call is TRBV7-2, the J call TRBJ1-1, with 7 positions matching TRBD1. Trimming cost V 5 bases and J 1 base; bases outside gene matches: 4. CDR1 and CDR2 (germline): SGHTA, FQGNSA. The CDR3 is 14 amino acids.